This TCR beta chain originates from a study of cytomegalovirus exposure and HLA in healthy donors. With 5 bases removed from V and 8 bases from J, the gap between germline ends came to 14 bases. This CDR3 contains 13 residues. Germline CDR1 is SGHNT and CDR2 is YENEEA. PCR primers comprised 60 Vbeta and 13 Jbeta primers. Sequencing was performed with immunoSEQ multiplex PCR; in TCRdb, only in-frame clones are kept and a portion is missing. The data show about 67,000 clones, roughly two thirds seen once. This sequence joins TRBV11-3 and TRBJ2-3; weak D call: TRBD2 (6 bases). The sequenced material came from PBMCs. This TCR was recovered from a woman aged 30 to 39 in good health and CMV-seronegative. CDR3 in amino acids: CASSRDSSATQYF. CDR3 coding DNA: TGTGCCAGCAGCCGGGACTCCTCGGCTACGCAGTATTTT.